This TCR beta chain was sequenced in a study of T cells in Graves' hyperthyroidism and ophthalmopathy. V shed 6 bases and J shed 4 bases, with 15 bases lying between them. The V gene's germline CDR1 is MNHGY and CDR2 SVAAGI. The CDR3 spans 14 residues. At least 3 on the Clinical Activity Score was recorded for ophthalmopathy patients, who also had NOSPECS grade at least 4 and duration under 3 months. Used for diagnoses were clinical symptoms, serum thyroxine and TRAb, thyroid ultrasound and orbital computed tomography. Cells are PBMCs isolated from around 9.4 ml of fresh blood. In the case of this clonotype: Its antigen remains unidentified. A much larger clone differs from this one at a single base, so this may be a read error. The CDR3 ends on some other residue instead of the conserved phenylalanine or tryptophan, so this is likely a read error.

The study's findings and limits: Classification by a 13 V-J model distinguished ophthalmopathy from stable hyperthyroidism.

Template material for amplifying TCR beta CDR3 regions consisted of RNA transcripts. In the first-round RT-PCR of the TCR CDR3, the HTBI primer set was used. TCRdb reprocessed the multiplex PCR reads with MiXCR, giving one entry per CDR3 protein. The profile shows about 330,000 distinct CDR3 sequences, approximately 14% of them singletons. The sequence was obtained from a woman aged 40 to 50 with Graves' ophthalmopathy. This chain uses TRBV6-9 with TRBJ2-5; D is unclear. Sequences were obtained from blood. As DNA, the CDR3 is TGTGCCAGCAGCTTATCCACAGTAAGAGAGACCCAGTACCTC. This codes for CASSLSTVRETQYL.